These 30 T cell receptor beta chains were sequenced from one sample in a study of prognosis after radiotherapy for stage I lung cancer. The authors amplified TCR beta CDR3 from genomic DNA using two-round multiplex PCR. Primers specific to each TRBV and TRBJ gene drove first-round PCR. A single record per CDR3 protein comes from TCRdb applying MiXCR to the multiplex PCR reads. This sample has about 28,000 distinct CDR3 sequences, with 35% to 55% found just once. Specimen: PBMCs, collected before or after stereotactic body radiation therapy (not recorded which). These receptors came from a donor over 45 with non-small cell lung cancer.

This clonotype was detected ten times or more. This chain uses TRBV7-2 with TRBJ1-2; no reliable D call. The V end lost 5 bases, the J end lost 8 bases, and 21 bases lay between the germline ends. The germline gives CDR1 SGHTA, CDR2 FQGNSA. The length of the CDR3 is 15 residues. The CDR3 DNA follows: TGTGCCAGCAGCACCCGAATGTTAGGTTCGTCGGGCTACACCTTC. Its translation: CASSTRMLGSSGYTF.

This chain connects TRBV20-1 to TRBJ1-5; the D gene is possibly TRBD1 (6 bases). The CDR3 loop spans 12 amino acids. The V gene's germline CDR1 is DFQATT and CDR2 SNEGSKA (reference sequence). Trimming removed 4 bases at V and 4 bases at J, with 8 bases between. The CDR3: CSATTGNQPQHF. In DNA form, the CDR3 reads TGCAGTGCTACGACAGGTAATCAGCCCCAGCATTTT.

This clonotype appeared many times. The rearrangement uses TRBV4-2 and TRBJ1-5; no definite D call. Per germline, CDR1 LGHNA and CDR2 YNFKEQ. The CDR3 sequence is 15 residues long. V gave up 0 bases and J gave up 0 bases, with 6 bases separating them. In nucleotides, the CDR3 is TGTGCCAGCAGCCAAGATTTGTATAGCAATCAGCCCCAGCATTTT. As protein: CASSQDLYSNQPQHF.

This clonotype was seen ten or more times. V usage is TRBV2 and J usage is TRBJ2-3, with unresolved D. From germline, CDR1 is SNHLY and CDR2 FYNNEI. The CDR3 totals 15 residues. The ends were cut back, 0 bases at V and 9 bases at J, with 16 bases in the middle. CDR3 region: CASSEAQTNRRTQYF. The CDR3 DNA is TGTGCCAGCAGTGAAGCCCAGACAAACAGAAGAACGCAGTATTTT.

The CDR3 here is CASSALVTDTQYF. CDR3 nucleotides: TGTGCCAGCAGCGCGCTGGTAACAGATACGCAGTATTTT. The chain has TRBV6-4 and TRBJ2-3; unclear D gene. The V gene's germline CDR1 is MRHNA and CDR2 SNTAGT. The CDR3 contains 13 residues. V was clipped by 6 bases and J by 3 bases, with 10 bases between them.

CDR3 nucleotides: TGTGCCAGCAACTTGACCTCCATAGCGGTACGTTCCTACGAGCAGTACTTC. Translated: CASNLTSIAVRSYEQYF. V is TRBV7-8 and J is TRBJ2-7; D may be TRBD2 (6 bases). CDR1 and CDR2 (germline): SGHVS, FQNEAQ. This CDR3 is built from 17 residues. V lost 7 bases and J lost 1, with 23 bases in between.

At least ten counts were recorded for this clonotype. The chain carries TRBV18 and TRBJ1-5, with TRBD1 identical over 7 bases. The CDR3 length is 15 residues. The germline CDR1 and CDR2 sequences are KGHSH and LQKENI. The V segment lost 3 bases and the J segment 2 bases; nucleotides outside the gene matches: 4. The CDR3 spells CASSPTGDRNQPQHF. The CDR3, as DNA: TGTGCCAGCTCACCTACAGGGGATCGCAATCAGCCCCAGCATTTT. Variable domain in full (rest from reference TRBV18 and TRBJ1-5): NAGVMQNPRHLVRRRGQEARLRCSPMKGHSHVYWYRQLPEEGLKFMVYLQKENIIDESGMPKERFSAEFPKEGPSILRIQQVVRGDSAAYFCASSPTGDRNQPQHFGDGTRLSIL.

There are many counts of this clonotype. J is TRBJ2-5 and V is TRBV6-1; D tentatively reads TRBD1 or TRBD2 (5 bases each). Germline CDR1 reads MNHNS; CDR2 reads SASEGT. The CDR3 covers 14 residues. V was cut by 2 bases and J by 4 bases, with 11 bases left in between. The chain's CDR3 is CASSERDRRETQYF. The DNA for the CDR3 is TGTGCCAGCAGTGAAAGGGACCGTCGAGAGACCCAGTACTTC.

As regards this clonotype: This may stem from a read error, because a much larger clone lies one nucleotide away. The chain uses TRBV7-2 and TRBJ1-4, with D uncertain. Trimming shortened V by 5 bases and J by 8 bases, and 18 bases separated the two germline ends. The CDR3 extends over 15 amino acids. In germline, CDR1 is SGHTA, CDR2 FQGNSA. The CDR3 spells CASSGRGCDGEKLFF. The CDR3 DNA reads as TGTGCCAGCAGCGGGCGTGGGTGTGATGGGGAAAAACTGTTTTTT.

CDR3 in DNA: TGCGCCAGCAGCCAAGAACCAGCGAACACGAACACCGGGGAGCTGTTTTTT. Its protein is CASSQEPANTNTGELFF. This chain links TRBV4-1 with TRBJ2-2; D is undetermined. V lost 0 bases to trimming and J lost 0 bases, with 11 bases between them. CDR1 MGHRA and CDR2 YSYEKL come from the germline V gene. The CDR3 has 17 amino acids.

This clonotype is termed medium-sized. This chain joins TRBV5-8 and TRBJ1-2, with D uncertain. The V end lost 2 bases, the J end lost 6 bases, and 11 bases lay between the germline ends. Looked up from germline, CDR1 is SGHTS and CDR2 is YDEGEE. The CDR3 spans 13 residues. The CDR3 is CASSFQQRNGYTF. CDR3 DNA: TGTGCCAGCAGCTTCCAACAGAGAAATGGCTACACCTTC.

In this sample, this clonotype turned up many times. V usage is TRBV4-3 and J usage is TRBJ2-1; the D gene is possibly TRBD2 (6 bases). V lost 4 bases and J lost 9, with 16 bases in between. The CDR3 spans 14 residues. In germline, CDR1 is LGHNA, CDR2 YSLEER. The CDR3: CASSPGLQVREQFF. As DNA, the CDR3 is TGCGCCAGCAGCCCGGGACTCCAAGTCCGTGAGCAGTTCTTC.

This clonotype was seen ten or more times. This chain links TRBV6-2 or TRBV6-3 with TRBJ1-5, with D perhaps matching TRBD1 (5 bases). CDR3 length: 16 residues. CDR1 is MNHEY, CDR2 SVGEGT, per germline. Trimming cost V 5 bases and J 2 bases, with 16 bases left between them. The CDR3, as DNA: TGTGCCAGCAGTCCGACTGGTAAGGGGCGCAATCAGCCCCAGCATTTT. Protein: CASSPTGKGRNQPQHF.

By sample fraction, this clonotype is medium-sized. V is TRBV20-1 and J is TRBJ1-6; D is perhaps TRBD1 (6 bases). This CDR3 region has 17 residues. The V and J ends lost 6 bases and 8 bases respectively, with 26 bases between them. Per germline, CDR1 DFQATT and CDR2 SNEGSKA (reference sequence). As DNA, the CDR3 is TGCAGTGCCCAGCGACCAACAGGGTATCTCTTTGATTCACCCCTCCACTTT. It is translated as CSAQRPTGYLFDSPLHF.

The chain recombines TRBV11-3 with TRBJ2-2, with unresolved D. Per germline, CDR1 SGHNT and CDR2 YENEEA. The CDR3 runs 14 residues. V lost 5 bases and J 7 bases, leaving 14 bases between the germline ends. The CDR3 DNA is TGTGCCAGCAGCCCTAGGCCGCAATACGGGGAGCTGTTTTTT. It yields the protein CASSPRPQYGELFF.

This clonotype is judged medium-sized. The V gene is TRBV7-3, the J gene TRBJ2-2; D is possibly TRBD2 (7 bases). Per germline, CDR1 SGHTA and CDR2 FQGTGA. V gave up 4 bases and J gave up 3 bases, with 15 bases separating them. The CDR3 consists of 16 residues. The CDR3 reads CASSSRGGSDTGELFF. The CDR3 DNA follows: TGTGCCAGCAGCTCGAGGGGGGGCTCGGACACCGGGGAGCTGTTTTTT.

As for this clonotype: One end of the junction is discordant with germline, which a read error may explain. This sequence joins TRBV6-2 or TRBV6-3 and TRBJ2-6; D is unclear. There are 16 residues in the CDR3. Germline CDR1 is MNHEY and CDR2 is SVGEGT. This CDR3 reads CVISRVRSSGSNVLTF. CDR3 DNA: TGTGTCATCTCCCGGGTCCGCAGCTCTGGGTCCAACGTCCTGACTTTC.

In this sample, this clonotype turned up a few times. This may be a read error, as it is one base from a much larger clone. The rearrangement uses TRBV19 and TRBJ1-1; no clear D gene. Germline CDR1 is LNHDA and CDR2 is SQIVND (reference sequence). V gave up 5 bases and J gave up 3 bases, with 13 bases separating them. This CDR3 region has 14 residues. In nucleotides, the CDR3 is TGTGCCAGTAGTGTAGCGACGGTGGACACTGAAGCTTTCTTT. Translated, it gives CASSVATVDTEAFF.

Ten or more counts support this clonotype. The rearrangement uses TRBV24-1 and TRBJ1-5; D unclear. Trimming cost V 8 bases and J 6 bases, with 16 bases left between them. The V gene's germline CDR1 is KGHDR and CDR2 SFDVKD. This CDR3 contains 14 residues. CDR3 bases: TGTGCCACCAAGGAGGCCATGCCGATTCAGCCCCAGCATTTT. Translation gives CATKEAMPIQPQHF.

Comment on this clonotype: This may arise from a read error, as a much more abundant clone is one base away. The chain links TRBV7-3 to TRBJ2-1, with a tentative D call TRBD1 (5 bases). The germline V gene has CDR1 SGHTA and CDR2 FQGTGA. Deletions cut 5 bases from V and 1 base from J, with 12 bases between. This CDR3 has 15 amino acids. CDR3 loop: CASSPPDRSYNEQFF. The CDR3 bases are TGTGCCAGCAGCCCCCCTGACAGATCCTACAATGAGCAGTTCTTC.

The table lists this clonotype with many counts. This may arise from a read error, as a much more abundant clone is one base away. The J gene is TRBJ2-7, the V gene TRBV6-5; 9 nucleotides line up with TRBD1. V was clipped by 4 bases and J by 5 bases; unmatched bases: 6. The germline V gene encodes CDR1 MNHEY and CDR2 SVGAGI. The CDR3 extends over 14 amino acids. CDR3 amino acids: CASSFGTGLNEQYF. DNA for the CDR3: TGTGCCAGCAGTTTCGGGACAGGGCTTAACGAGCAGTACTTC.

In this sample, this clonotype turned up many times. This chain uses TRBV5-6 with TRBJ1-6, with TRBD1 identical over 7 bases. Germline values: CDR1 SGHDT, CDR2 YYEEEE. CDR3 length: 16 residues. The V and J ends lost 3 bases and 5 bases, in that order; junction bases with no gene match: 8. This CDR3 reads CASSSGTATDNSPLHF. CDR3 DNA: TGTGCCAGCAGCTCCGGGACAGCTACGGATAATTCACCCCTCCACTTT.

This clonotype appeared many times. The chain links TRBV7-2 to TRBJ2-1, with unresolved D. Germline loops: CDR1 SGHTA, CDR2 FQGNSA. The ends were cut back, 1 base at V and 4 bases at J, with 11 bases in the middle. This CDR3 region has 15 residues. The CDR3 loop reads CASSLEVYQYNEQFF. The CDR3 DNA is TGTGCCAGCAGCTTAGAGGTATACCAGTACAATGAGCAGTTCTTC.

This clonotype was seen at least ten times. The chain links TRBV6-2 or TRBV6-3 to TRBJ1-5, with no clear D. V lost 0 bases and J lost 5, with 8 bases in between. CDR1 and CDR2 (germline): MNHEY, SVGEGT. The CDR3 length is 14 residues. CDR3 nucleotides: TGTGCCAGCAGTTACTCGAAGGGTTATCAGCCCCAGCATTTT. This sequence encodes CASSYSKGYQPQHF.

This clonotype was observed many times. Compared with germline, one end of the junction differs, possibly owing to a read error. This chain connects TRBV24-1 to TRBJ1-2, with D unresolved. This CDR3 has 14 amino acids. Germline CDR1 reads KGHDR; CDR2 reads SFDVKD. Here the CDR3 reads CAASAGRTDYGYTF. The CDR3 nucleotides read TGTGCCGCCAGTGCTGGGAGAACAGACTATGGCTACACCTTC.

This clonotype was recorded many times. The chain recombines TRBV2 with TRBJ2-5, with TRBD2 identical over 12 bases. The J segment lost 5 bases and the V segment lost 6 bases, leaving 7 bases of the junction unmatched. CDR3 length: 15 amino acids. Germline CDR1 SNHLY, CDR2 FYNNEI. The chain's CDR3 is CASRRQTSGGETQYF. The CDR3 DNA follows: TGTGCCAGCAGGAGGCAGACTAGCGGGGGTGAGACCCAGTACTTC. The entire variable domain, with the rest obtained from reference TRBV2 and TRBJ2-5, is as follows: EPEVTQTPSHQVTQMGQEVILRCVPISNHLYFYWYRQILGQKVEFLVSFYNNEISEKSEIFDDQFSVERPDGSNFTLKIRSTKLEDSAMYFCASRRQTSGGETQYFGPGTRLLVL.

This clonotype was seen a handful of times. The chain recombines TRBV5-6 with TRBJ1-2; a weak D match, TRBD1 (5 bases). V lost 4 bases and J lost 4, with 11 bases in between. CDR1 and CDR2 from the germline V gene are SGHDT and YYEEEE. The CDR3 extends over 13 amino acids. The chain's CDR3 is CASSGTLSYGYTF. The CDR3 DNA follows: TGTGCCAGCAGCGGGACCCTCTCCTATGGCTACACCTTC.

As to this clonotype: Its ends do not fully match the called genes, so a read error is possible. The CDR3 DNA reads as TGTGCCATTAGTATGGGACTAGCGGGAGAAAGGAGGCTCTTTGAGCAGTTCTTC. Its protein is CAISMGLAGERRLFEQFF. This sequence joins TRBV19 and TRBJ2-1; 14 bases agree with TRBD2. The V gene's germline CDR1 is LNHDA and CDR2 SQIVND (reference sequence). The CDR3 totals 18 residues.

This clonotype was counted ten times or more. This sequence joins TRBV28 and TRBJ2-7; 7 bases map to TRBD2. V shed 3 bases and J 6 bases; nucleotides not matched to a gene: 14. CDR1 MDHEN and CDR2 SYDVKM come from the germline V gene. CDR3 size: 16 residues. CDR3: CASSFGSGPVSSEQYF. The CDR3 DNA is TGTGCCAGCAGTTTTGGTAGCGGGCCCGTCTCAAGCGAGCAGTACTTC.

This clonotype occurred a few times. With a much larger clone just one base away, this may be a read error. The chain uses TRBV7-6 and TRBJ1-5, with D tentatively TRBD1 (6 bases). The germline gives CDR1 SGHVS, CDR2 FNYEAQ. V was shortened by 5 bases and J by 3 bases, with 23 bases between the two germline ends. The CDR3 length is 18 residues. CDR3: CASSGEPGTWLNNQPQHF. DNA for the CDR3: TGTGCCAGCAGCGGAGAACCCGGGACATGGCTTAACAATCAGCCCCAGCATTTT. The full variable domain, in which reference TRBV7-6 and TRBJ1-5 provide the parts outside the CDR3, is GAGVSQSPRYKVTKRGQDVALRCDPISGHVSLYWYRQALGQGPEFLTYFNYEAQQDKSGLPNDRFSAERPEGSISTLTIQRTEQRDSAMYRCASSGEPGTWLNNQPQHFGDGTRLSIL.